This T cell receptor (beta chain) came from a study of molecular identifiers for immune sequencing clone quantification (dated by TCRdb to the late 2010s). For the study in its entirety: For a replicate experiment, RNA from approximately 20,000 or 98,000 naive CD8 T cells was divided into five aliquots, and four of the five aliquots were sequenced. This methods study benchmarked molecular-identifier clustering-based TCR repertoire sequencing (MIDCIRS) and TCR RNA copy counting, using CD8 T cells to do so.

The full study reports these points: Spiked-in Jurkat TCR RNA equivalent to a single cell was reported to be detectable even among approximately 1 million naive CD8 T cells. The naive libraries included spiked-in Jurkat TCR RNA (under eleven copies' worth), and this Jurkat TCR RNA is not part of the donor repertoire. Modeling gave around 3.3 recovered TCR RNA copies per cell versus around 10 by digital PCR, implying around 30% capture efficiency. In CMV-specific effector cells, clones with more than 20 RNA copies contained over 99% of molecules, whereas in naive cells such clones contained under 1% of molecules. When barcode sub-clustering was not used, chimeric consensus sequences inflated TCR diversity, with chimeras reaching as high as 47%. Highly expanded clone sizes could be underestimated if identical TCR molecules share a barcode.

For CDR1 and CDR2, the germline V gene (reference sequence) lists SEHNR and FQNEAQ. The CDR3, cysteine through phenylalanine, is 15 amino acids long. Only the CDR3 DNA is retained, 45 bases long and in frame from the first base. Library method: PCR. Sequencing took place on a NextSeq 500. Bulk TCR libraries were made following a previously described method, with the TCR primers given in Table S5. Purification of total RNA was performed with the Qiagen AllPrep DNA/RNA kit. Before analysis, reads from multiple sequencing runs of the same library were pooled. In the original analysis: Reads were retained only if an exact TCR constant sequence was present, and the retained reads were trimmed to 150 nt and grouped according to their 12-nt molecular barcodes. Reads within each barcode group were sub-clustered using a 15% Levenshtein threshold, and quality-weighted consensus sequences were constructed for each RNA molecule. Non-functional sequences were removed, as were lower-count sequences one edit away from another. On the basis of fitting two negative binomial distributions, barcode sub-clusters with fewer than 20% of the maximum read count were discarded. The raw public data were reprocessed by TCRdb itself: fastp quality trimming at Q25, MiXCR clonotype calling, in-frame beta chains only. Every CDR3 protein is listed once, alongside the most common genes and DNA of its rows. These V and J calls are TCRdb output, not the study's own analysis. The sample table contains approximately 550,000 distinct CDR3 sequences; only one count was recorded for about a quarter of them. Jointly, the top ten make up just over 0.75% of the sample.

A remark on this clonotype: Its recognized antigen is unknown. Compared with germline, one end of the junction differs, possibly owing to a read error.

Naive CD8 T cell libraries were made from roughly 21,000 to 960,000 sorted cells using 10%, 30% or 50% of purified RNA. Naive CD8 T cells, defined as CD8+CD4-CCR7+CD45RA+, were FACS-sorted into RLT Plus buffer on a BD FACSAria II. To test detection sensitivity, Jurkat RNA equivalent to approximately ten TCR copies was spiked into samples of roughly 20,000-1,000,000 naive CD8 T cells. Enrichment of CD8 T cells was performed with RosetteSep CD8+ T Cell Enrichment Cocktail and Ficoll-Paque, after which ACK red cell lysis was carried out. This TCR was recovered from a human donor in good health. Some libraries in this study had Jurkat cell RNA spiked in. Sequencing was performed on naive CD8+ T cells from blood, with Jurkat cell RNA spiked in. This sample's cell subset or site label indicates: FACS-sorted CD8+CD4-CCR7+CD45RA+ naive T cells. The chain couples TRBV7-9 to TRBJ2-5; the D gene assignment is ambiguous. Here is the DNA: TGTGCCAGAAGCTTAGGGCAGCGCAGTCAAGAGACCCAGTACTTC. This gives the protein CARSLGQRSQETQYF. Full variable domain (CDR3 extended with the reference TRBV7-9 and TRBJ2-5 proteins): DTGVSQNPRHKITKRGQNVTFRCDPISEHNRLYWYRQTLGQGPEFLTYFQNEAQLEKSRLLSDRFSAERPKGSFSTLEIQRTEQGDSAMYLCARSLGQRSQETQYFGPGTRLLVL.